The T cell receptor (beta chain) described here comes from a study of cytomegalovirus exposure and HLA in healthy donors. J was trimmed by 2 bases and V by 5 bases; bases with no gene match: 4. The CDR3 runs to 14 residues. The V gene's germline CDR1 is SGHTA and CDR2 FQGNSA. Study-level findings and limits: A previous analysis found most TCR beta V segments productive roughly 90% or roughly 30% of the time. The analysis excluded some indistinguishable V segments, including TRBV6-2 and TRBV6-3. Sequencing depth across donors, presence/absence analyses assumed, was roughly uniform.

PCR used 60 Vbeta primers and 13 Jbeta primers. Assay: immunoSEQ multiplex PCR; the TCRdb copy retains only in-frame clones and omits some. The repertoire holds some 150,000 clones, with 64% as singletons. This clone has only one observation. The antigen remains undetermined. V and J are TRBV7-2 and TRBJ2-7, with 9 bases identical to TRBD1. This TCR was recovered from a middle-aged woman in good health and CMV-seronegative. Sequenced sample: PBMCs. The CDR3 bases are TGTGCCAGCAGCCTACAGGGGGCCCCCTACGAGCAGTACTTC. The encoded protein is CASSLQGAPYEQYF.